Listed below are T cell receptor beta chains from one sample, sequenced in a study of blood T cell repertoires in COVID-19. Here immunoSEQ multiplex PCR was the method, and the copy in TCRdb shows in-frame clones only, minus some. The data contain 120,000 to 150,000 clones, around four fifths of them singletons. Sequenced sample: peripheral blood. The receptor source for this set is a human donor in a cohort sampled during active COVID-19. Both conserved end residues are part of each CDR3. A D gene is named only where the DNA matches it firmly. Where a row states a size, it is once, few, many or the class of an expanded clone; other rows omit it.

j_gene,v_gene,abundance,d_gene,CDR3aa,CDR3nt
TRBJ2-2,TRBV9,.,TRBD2,CASSVIAGGPDTGELFF,TGTGCCAGCAGCGTCATAGCGGGAGGGCCGGACACCGGGGAGCTGTTTTTT
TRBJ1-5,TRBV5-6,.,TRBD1,CASSPGQGNQPQHF,TGTGCCAGCAGCCCGGGACAGGGGAATCAGCCCCAGCATTTT
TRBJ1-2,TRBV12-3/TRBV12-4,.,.,CASIPDSSGYTF,TGTGCCAGCATTCCCGATAGTAGTGGCTACACCTTC
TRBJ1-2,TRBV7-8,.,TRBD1,CASSLGGQAQGGTF,TGTGCCAGCAGCTTAGGAGGACAGGCCCAAGGCGGCACCTTC
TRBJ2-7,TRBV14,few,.,CASSHLGLYASYEQYF,TGTGCCAGCAGCCACTTAGGACTGTATGCTTCCTACGAGCAGTACTTC
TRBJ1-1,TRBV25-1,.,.,CASIQGRNEAFF,TGTGCCAGCATACAGGGTCGGAATGAAGCTTTCTTT
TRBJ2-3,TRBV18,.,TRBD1,CASSATGGAGDTQYF,TGTGCCAGCTCAGCGACAGGGGGCGCTGGAGATACGCAGTATTTT
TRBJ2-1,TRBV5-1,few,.,CASSLASRAGYNEQFF,TGCGCCAGCAGCTTAGCATCACGAGCGGGTTACAATGAGCAGTTCTTC
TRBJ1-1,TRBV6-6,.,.,CASSRDRIEAFF,TGTGCCAGCAGCCGAGACAGGATAGAAGCTTTCTTT
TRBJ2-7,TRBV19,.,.,CASSMGRSVTYEQYF,TGTGCCAGTAGTATGGGTAGGAGCGTAACCTACGAGCAGTACTTC
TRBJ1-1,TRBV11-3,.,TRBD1,CASSLGGQIMEAFF,TGTGCCAGCAGCTTAGGGGGACAGATCATGGAAGCTTTCTTT
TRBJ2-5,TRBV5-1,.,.,CASSLLAGETETQYF,TGCGCCAGCAGCTTGTTGGCAGGGGAAACGGAGACCCAGTACTTC
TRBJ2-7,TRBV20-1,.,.,CSASQGDPRVYF,TGCAGTGCTAGTCAAGGGGATCCAAGGGTGTACTTC
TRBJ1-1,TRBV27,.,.,CATSLLQGEAEAFF,TGTGCCACCTCTCTGTTACAGGGTGAGGCTGAAGCTTTCTTT
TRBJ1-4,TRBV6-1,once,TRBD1,CASSERDRLRGKLFF,TGTGCCAGCAGTGAACGGGACAGGCTGAGAGGAAAACTGTTTTTT
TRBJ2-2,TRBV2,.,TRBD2,CASSEAPGLAGDTGELFF,TGTGCCAGCAGTGAAGCGCCTGGACTAGCGGGAGACACCGGGGAGCTGTTTTTT
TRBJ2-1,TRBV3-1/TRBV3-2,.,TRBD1,CASSQSGDRGVFNEQFF,TGTGCCAGCAGCCAATCCGGGGACAGGGGGGTTTTCAATGAGCAGTTCTTC
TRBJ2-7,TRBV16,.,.,CASSQSEDSRHEQYF,TGTGCCAGCAGCCAATCTGAGGACAGTCGTCACGAGCAGTACTTC
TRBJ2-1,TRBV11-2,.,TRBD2,CASSLDRLAGPVF,TGTGCCAGCAGCTTAGATCGCCTAGCGGGCCCGGTCTTC
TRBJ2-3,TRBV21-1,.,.,CASSKGSSGTTDTQYF,TGTGCCAGCAGCAAAGGGTCTAGCGGAACCACAGATACGCAGTATTTT
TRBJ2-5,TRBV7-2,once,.,CASSLAPPRTVQETQYF,TGTGCCAGCAGCTTAGCCCCACCTCGGACAGTGCAAGAGACCCAGTACTTC
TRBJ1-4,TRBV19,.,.,CASRYRSATNEKLFF,TGTGCCAGCAGGTACAGAAGTGCAACTAATGAAAAACTGTTTTTT
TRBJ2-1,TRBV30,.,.,CAWYKTHEQFF,TGTGCCTGGTATAAGACTCATGAGCAGTTCTTC
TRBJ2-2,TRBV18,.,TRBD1,CASSPPLTGTTGELFF,TGTGCCAGCTCACCCCCCCTGACAGGGACCACCGGGGAGCTGTTTTTT
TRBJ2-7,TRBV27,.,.,CASSLYGSPREQYF,TGTGCCAGCAGTTTATACGGCAGCCCTAGGGAGCAGTACTTC
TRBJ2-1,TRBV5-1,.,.,CASSPDLGGSYNEQFF,TGCGCCAGCAGTCCCGACCTCGGAGGCTCCTACAATGAGCAGTTCTTC
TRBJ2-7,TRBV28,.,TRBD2,CASSYGLASLEQYF,TGTGCCAGCAGCTATGGACTAGCGAGTCTCGAGCAGTACTTC
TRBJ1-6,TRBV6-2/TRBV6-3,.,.,CASSYRGTKESPLHF,TGTGCCAGCAGTTACCGGGGGACGAAGGAATCACCCCTCCACTTT
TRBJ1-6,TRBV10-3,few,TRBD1,CAISQTGVYNSPLHF,TGTGCCATCAGTCAGACAGGGGTCTATAATTCACCCCTCCACTTT
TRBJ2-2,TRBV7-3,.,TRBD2,CASSLNGASGSSGELFF,TGTGCCAGCAGCTTAAATGGGGCTAGCGGGAGCTCCGGGGAGCTGTTTTTT
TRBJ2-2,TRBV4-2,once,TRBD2,CASSASGSVAGELFF,TGTGCCAGCAGCGCTAGCGGGAGTGTAGCCGGGGAGCTGTTTTTT
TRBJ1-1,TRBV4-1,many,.,CASSPREGGTEAFF,TGCGCCAGCAGTCCCCGTGAGGGGGGGACTGAAGCTTTCTTT
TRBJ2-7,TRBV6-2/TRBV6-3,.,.,CASSYWRGYEQYF,TGTGCCAGCAGTTACTGGCGCGGCTACGAGCAGTACTTC
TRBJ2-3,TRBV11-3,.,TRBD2,CASSRGTSGEGTDTQYF,TGTGCCAGCAGCCGGGGGACTAGCGGAGAGGGCACAGATACGCAGTATTTT
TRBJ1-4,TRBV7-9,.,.,CASSHRGTNEKLFF,TGTGCCAGCAGCCACCGGGGGACTAATGAAAAACTGTTTTTT
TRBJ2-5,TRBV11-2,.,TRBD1,CASSIQGQGGETQYF,TGTGCCAGCAGCATACAGGGACAGGGTGGAGAGACCCAGTACTTC
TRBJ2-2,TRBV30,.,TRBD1,CAALFGTGISYPNTGELFF,TGTGCCGCCCTTTTCGGGACAGGGATATCTTATCCTAACACCGGGGAGCTGTTTTTT
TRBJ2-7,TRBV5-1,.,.,CASSLSSPPYEQYF,TGCGCCAGCAGCTTGTCCTCTCCTCCCTACGAGCAGTACTTC
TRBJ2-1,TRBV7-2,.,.,CASSSRVKITEQFF,TGTGCCAGCAGCTCTCGCGTGAAAATAACTGAGCAGTTCTTC
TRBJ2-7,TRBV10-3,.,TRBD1,CAISEPTGGQASGEQYF,TGTGCCATCAGTGAGCCTACCGGCGGACAGGCCTCTGGCGAGCAGTACTTC
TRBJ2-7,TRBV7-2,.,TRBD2,CASSRGLAGEQYF,TGTGCCAGCAGCAGGGGACTAGCGGGCGAGCAGTACTTC
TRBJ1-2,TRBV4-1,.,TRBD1,CASSQGQGANYGYTF,TGCGCCAGCAGCCAGGGACAGGGGGCCAACTATGGCTACACCTTC
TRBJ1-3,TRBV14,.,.,CASSQDRSGNTIYF,TGTGCCAGCAGCCAAGACCGCTCTGGAAACACCATATATTTT
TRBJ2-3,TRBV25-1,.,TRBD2,CASSASGGPVADTQYF,TGTGCCAGCAGTGCTTCGGGAGGACCCGTTGCAGATACGCAGTATTTT
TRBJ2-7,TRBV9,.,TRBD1,CASSGQGYEQYF,TGTGCCAGCAGCGGACAGGGGTACGAGCAGTACTTC
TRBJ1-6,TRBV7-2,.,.,CASSPEGVNNSPLHF,TGTGCCAGCAGCCCCGAGGGGGTAAATAATTCACCCCTCCACTTT
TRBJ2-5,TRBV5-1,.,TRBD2,CASTGGRPQETQYF,TGCGCCAGCACGGGCGGGAGGCCCCAAGAGACCCAGTACTTC
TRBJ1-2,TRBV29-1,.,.,CSVTTGSGGYTF,TGCAGCGTGACGACCGGGAGTGGCGGCTACACCTTC
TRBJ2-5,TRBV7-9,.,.,CASSLIGTQYF,TGTGCCAGCAGCTTAATCGGGACCCAGTACTTC
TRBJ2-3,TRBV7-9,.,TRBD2,CASSLTSGNTDTQYF,TGTGCCAGCAGCTTGACTAGCGGAAACACAGATACGCAGTATTTT
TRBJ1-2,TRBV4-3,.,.,CASSQPGTNYGYTF,TGCGCCAGCAGCCAGCCGGGAACTAACTATGGCTACACCTTC